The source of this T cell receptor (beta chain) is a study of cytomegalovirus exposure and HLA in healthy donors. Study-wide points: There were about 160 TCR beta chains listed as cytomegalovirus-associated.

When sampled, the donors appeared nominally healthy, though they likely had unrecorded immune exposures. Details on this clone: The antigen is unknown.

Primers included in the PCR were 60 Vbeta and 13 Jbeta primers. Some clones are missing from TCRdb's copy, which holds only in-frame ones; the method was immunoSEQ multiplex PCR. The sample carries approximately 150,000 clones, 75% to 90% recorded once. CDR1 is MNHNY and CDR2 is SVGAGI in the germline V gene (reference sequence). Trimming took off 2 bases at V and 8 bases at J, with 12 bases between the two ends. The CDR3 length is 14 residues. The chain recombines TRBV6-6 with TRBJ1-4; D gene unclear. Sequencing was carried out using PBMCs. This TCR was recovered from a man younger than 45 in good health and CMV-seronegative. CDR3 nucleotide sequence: TGTGCCAGCAGTTACGCGGGGAGGAACGAAAAACTGTTTTTT. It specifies CASSYAGRNEKLFF.